Reported below is one T cell receptor (beta chain). This sample stems from a study of blood T cell repertoires in COVID-19. Study overall: Samples of COVID-19 (acute and convalescent) were obtained from the United States, Italy and Spain. The cDNA or gDNA used as material had been derived from T cells, B-cell-depleted T cells, or PBMCs.

CDR1 and CDR2 (germline): LNHDA, SQIVND (reference sequence). CDR3 length: 14 amino acids. Germline trimming cut 6 bases from V and 5 bases from J; bases unmatched to any gene: 7. The table came from immunoSEQ multiplex PCR; TCRdb's copy has only in-frame clones and leaves some out. The sample holds some 80,000 clones; approximately 80% are singletons and the top ten take around 5.3%. The chain is built from TRBV19 and TRBJ2-3; 8 bases are a match to TRBD1. The sample taken for sequencing was peripheral blood. This receptor was obtained from a man aged 55 to 70 with active or convalescent COVID-19. The DNA of the CDR3 is TGTGCCAGTAGGGCCAGGGGGCCGGGAGATACGCAGTATTTT. Translated: CASRARGPGDTQYF.